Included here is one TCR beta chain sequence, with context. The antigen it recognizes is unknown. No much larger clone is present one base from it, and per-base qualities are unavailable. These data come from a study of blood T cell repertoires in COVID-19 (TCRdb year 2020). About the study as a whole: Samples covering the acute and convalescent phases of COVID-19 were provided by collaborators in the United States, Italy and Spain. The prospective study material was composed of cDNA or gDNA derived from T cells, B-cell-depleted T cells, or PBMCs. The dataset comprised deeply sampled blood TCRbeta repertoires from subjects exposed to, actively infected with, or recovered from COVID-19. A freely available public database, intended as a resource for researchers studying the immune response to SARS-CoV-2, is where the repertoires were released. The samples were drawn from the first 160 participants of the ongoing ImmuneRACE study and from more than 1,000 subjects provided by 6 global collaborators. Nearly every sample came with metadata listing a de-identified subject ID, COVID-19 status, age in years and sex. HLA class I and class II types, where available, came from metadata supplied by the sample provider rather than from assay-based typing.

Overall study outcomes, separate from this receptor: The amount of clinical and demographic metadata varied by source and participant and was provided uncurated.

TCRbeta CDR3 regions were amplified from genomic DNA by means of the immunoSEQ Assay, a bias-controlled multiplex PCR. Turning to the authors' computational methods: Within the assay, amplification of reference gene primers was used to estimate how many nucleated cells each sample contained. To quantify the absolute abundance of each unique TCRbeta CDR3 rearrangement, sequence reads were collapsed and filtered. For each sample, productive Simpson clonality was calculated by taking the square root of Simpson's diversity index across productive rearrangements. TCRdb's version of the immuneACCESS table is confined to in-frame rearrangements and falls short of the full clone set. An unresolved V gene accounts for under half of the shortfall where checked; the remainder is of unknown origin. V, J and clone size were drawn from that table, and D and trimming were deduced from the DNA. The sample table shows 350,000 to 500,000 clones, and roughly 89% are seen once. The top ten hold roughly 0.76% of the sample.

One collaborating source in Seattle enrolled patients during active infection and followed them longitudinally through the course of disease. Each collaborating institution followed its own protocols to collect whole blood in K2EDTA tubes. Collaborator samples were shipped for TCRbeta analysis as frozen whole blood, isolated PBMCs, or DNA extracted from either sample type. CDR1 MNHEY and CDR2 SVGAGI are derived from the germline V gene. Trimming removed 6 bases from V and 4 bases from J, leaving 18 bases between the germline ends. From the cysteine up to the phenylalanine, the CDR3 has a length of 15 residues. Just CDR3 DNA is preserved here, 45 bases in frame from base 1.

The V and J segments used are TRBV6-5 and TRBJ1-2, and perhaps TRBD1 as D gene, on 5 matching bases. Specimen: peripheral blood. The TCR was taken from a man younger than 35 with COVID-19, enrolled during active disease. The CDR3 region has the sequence CASRAGRIGIYGYTF. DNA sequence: TGTGCCAGCAGAGCAGGGAGGATTGGGATCTATGGCTACACCTTC.